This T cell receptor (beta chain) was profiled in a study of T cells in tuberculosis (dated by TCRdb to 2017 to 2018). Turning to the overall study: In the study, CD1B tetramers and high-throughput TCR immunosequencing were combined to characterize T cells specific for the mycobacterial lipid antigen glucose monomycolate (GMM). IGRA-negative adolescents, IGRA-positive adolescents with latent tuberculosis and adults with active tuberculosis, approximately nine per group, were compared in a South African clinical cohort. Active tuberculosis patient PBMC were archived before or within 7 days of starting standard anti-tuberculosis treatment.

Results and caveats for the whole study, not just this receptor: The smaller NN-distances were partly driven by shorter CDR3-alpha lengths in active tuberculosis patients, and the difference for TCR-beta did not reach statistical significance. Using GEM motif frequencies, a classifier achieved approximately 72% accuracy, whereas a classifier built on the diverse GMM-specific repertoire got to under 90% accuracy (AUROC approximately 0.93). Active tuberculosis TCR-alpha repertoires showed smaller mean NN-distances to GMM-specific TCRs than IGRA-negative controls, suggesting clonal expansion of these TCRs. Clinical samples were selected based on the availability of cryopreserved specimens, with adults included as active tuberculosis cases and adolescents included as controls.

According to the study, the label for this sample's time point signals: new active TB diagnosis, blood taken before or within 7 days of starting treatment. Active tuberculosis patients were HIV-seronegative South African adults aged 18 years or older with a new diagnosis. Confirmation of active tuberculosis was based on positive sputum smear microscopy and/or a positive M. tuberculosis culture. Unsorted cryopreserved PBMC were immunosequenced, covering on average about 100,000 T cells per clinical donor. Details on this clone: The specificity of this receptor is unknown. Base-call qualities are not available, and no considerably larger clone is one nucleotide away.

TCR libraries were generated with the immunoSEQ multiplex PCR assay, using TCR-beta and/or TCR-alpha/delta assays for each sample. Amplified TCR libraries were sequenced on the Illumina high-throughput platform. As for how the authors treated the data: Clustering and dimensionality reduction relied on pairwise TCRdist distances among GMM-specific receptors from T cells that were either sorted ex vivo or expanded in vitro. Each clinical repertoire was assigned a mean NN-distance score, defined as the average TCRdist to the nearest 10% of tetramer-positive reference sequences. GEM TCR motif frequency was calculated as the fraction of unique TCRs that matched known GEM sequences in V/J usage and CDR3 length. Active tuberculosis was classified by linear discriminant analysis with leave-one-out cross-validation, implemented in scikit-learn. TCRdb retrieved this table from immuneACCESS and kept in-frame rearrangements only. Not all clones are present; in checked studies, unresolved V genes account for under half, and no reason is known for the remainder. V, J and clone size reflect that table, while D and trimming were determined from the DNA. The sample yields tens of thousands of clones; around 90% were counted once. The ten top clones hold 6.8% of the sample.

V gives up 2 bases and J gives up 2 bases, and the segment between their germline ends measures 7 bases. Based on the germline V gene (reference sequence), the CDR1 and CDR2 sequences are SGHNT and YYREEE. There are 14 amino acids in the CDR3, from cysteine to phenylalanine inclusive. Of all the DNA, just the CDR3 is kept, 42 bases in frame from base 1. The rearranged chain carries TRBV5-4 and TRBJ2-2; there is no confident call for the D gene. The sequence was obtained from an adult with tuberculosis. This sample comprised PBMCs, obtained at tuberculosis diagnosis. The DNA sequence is TGTGCCAGCAGCTTCAACAGAAACACCGGGGAGCTGTTTTTT. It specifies CASSFNRNTGELFF. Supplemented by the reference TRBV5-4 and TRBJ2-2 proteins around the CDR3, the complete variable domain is ETGVTQSPTHLIKTRGQQVTLRCSSQSGHNTVSWYQQALGQGPQFIFQYYREEENGRGNFPPRFSGLQFPNYSSELNVNALELDDSALYLCASSFNRNTGELFFGEGSRLTVL.